Reported below is one T cell receptor (beta chain). Its antigen is unknown. This sample is drawn from a study of T cell responses to AZD1222 COVID-19 vaccine. Study-wide results and limits: When two AZD1222 doses had been given, Spike-specific TCR breadth and depth rose. Nearly half of the spike-specific TCRs reportedly recognize variant regions that carry no mutations. Clonal diversity may have been underestimated, and the donors were mostly white British, with more females than males.

The CDR3 totals 14 residues. Trimming shortened V by 2 bases and J by 1 base, and 6 bases separated the two germline ends. Germline values: CDR1 MDHEN, CDR2 SYDVKM. Profiled with immunoSEQ multiplex PCR; TCRdb holds only in-frame clones, not every one. The sample shows about 150,000 clones, 75% to 95% of them seen only once. The specimen was peripheral blood, collected on day 0 of AZD1222 vaccination. The TCR sequence derives from an adult in good health. The genes are TRBV28 and TRBJ1-3; a possible D gene is TRBD1 (5 bases). Here the CDR3 reads CASSLPGSGNTIYF. The CDR3 DNA sequence: TGTGCCAGCAGTTTACCAGGGTCTGGAAACACCATATATTTT.